The clone carrying this T cell receptor (beta chain) was counted between two and nine times. Profiled with immunoSEQ multiplex PCR; TCRdb holds only in-frame clones, not every one. This sample has under 150,000 clones, with over 75% found just once. The data belong to a study of blood T cell repertoires in COVID-19. Study details: Recovery meant two consecutive negative NP/OP PCR tests, professional clearance, or resolved symptoms.

This CDR3 is built from 15 residues. Per germline, CDR1 SGHTA and CDR2 FQGNSA. V shed 5 bases, J shed 10 bases, and the junction held 13 bases outside the gene matches. This sequence was found in a man aged 50 or older in a cohort exposed to, infected with or recovered from COVID-19 (not recorded which). This chain uses TRBV7-2 with TRBJ2-1; 8 bases agree with TRBD2. The sequenced sample was PBMCs or T cells enriched from blood (not recorded which). The CDR3 is CASSPRGGPPPEQFF. The CDR3, as DNA: TGTGCCAGCAGCCCCCGGGGGGGGCCCCCCCCCGAGCAGTTCTTC. Full variable domain (outside the CDR3, taken from reference TRBV7-2 and TRBJ2-1): GAGVSQSPSNKVTEKGKDVELRCDPISGHTALYWYRQSLGQGLEFLIYFQGNSAPDKSGLPSDRFSAERTGGSVSTLTIQRTQQEDSAVYLCASSPRGGPPPEQFFGPGTRLTVL.